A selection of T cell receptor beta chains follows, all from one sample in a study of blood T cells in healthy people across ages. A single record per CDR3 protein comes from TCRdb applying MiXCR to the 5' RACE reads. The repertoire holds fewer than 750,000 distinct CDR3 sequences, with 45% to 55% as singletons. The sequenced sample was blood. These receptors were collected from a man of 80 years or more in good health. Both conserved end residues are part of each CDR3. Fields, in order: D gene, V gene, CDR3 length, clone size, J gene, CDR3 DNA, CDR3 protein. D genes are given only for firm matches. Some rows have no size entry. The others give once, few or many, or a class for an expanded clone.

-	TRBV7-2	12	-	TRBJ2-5	TGTGCCAGCAGCCGCGACCTGGGGGAGCAGTACTTC	CASSRDLGEQYF
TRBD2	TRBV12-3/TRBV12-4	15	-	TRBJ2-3	TGTGCCAGTCAAGTTCGCCGGGGGGGCACAGATACGCAGTATTTT	CASQVRRGGTDTQYF
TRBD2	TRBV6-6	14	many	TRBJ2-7	TGTGCCAGCAGCCAGCGGGGAGGGCGGAACGAGCAGTACTTC	CASSQRGGRNEQYF
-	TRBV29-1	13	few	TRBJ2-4	TGCAGCGTCTCCGAACTAGCCAAAAACATTCAGTACTTC	CSVSELAKNIQYF
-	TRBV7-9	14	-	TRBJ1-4	TGTGCCAGCGGACCCAGCAGAGATAATGAAAAACTGTTTTTT	CASGPSRDNEKLFF
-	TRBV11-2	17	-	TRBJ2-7	TGTGCCAGCAGCTTAAGAGGAACACCACTCTCCTCCTACGAGCAGTACTTC	CASSLRGTPLSSYEQYF
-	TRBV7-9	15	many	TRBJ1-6	TGTGCCAGCAGCGGAGTCGAAGGCGCAAGATCACCCCTCCACTTT	CASSGVEGARSPLHF
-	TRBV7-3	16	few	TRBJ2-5	TGTGCCAGCAGCTTGGGTTTGGGGGTGACCGGCGAGACCCAGTACTTC	CASSLGLGVTGETQYF
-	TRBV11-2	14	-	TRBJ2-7	TGTGCCAGCAGCAGGGGCTCTCCCTACTACGAGCAGTACTTC	CASSRGSPYYEQYF
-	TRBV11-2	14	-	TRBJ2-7	TGTGCCAGCAGCTTAGTTCGTAGCTCCTACGAGCAGTACTTC	CASSLVRSSYEQYF
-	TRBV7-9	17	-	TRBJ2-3	TGTGCCAGCAGCTCCCCGGGTGCAGGGACGACTACAGATACGCAGTATTTT	CASSSPGAGTTTDTQYF
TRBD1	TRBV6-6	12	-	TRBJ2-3	TGTGCCAGCAGCCCCCGGACAGGGGTCTTGTATTTT	CASSPRTGVLYF
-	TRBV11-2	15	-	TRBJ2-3	TGTGCCAGCAGCCCGGTCCGGGGGCTTGCAGATACGCAGTATTTT	CASSPVRGLADTQYF
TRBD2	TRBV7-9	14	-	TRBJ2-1	TGTGCCAGCAGCTTAAAGCGGGGGGCCCATGAGCAGTTCTTC	CASSLKRGAHEQFF
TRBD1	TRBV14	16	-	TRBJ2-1	TGTGCCAGCAGCCTCCCCGGGACAGGGGACTACAATGAGCAGTTCTTC	CASSLPGTGDYNEQFF
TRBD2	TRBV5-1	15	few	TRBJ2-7	TGCGCCAGCAGCCCCGGGGGGTCAGACTCCTACGAGCAGTACTTC	CASSPGGSDSYEQYF
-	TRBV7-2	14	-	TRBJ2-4	TGTGCCAGCAGCTTACCAGGGTATGGGAACATTCAGTACTTC	CASSLPGYGNIQYF
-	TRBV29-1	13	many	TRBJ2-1	TGCAGCGCGGAGAGAACAGGGTACAATGAGCAGTTCTTC	CSAERTGYNEQFF
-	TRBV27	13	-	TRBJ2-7	TGTGCCAGCAGTCACGGACATTCCTACGAGCAGTACTTC	CASSHGHSYEQYF
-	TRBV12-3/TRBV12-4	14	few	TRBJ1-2	TGTGCCAGCAGTTTGGAGAGGACTAACTATGGCTACACCTTC	CASSLERTNYGYTF
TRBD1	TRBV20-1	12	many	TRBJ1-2	TGCAGTGCTAGTCAGGGGGACTATGGCTACACCTTC	CSASQGDYGYTF
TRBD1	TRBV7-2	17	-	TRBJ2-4	TGTGCCAGCAGCTTAGTTCCGGGACAGGGTGATCATAACATTCAGTACTTC	CASSLVPGQGDHNIQYF
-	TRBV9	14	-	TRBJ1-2	TGTGCCAGCAGCGGGCCCGCCAGGGGCTTTGGCTACACCTTC	CASSGPARGFGYTF
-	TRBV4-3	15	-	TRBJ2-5	TGCGCCAGCAGCCAAGAATTAGACCCGTTAAGGGAGCAGTACTTC	CASSQELDPLREQYF
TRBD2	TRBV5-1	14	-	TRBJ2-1	TGCGCCAGCAGCCTAAGCGAGGGACTAGCGGCCGAGTTCTTC	CASSLSEGLAAEFF
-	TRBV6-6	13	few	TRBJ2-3	TGTGCCGGAACAGCCCGGGCCACAGATACGCAGTATTTT	CAGTARATDTQYF
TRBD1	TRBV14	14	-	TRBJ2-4	TGTGCCAGCAGCCAAGCCGCGGACAGGGGCATTCAGTACTTC	CASSQAADRGIQYF
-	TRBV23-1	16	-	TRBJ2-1	TGCGCCAGCAGTCAATTTTGTGGACAGTTATACAATGAGCAGTTCTTC	CASSQFCGQLYNEQFF
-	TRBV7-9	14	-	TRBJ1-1	TGTGCCAGCAGCCCGACTAGCCGGGAGGCTGAAGCTTTCTTT	CASSPTSREAEAFF
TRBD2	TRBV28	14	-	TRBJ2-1	TGTGCCAGCAGGGGACTAGCGGCCTACAATGAGCAGTTCTTC	CASRGLAAYNEQFF
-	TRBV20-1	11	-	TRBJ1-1	TGCAGTGCTAACCCAGGGGTTGAAGCTTTCTTT	CSANPGVEAFF
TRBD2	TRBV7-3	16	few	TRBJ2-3	TGTGCCAGCAGCTTAACGGGACTAGCGGGAGGGGATACGCAGTATTTT	CASSLTGLAGGDTQYF
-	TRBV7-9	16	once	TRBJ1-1	TGTGCCAGCAGCCTAGGTGGGGGGCTCATGGACACTGAAGCTTTCTTT	CASSLGGGLMDTEAFF
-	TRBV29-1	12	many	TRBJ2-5	TGCAGCGTTGAAAGGGGAATGGAGACCCAGTACTTC	CSVERGMETQYF
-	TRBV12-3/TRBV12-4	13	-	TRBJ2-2	TGTGCCAGCAGTGGCTTAAACACCGGGGAGCTGTTTTTT	CASSGLNTGELFF
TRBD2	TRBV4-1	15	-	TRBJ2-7	TGCGCCAGCAGCCTCTTACTAGCGGGTTACTACGAGCAGTACTTC	CASSLLLAGYYEQYF
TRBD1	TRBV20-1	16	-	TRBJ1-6	TGCAGTGCTCCCGGACAGGCCCGCTCCTATAATTCACCCCTCCACTTT	CSAPGQARSYNSPLHF
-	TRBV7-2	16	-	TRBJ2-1	TGTGCCAGCAGCTTAGCGCTCTCTGTAGCCTACAATGAGCAGTTCTTC	CASSLALSVAYNEQFF
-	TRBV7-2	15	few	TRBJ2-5	TGTGCCAGCAGCTTAGTGATGGGGCCACAAGAGACCCAGTACTTC	CASSLVMGPQETQYF
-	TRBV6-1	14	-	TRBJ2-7	TGTGCCAGCAGTGAATTGAGGACCTCATACGAGCAGTACTTC	CASSELRTSYEQYF
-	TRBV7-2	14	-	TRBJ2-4	TGTGCCAGCAGGTATACAGGGACCCGGGACATTCAGTACTTC	CASRYTGTRDIQYF
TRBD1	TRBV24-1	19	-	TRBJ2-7	TGTGCCACCAGTGATAGCAGGGGGCGCGGTGGGAGCTCCTACAATGAGCAGTACTTC	CATSDSRGRGGSSYNEQYF
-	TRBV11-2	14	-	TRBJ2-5	TGTGCCAGCAGCTTAGATCTGGACACGGGGACCCAGTACTTC	CASSLDLDTGTQYF
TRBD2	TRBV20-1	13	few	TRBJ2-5	TGCAGTGCCCGGGGGGACTATGAAGAGACCCAGTACTTC	CSARGDYEETQYF
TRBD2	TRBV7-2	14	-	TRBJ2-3	TGTGCCAGCAGCTACGCCGGGAGGGTAGATACGCAGTACTTT	CASSYAGRVDTQYF
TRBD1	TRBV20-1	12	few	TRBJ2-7	TGCAGTGCCCCGGGACAGGGAGACGAGCAGTACTTC	CSAPGQGDEQYF
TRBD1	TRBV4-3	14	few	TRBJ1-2	TGCGCCAGCAGCCGAGGACAGGGGGCCTCTGGCTACACCTTC	CASSRGQGASGYTF
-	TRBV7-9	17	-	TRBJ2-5	TGTGCCAGCAGCTTTGTCGCCGGGACGGACCTTTTCAATGAGCAGTACTTC	CASSFVAGTDLFNEQYF
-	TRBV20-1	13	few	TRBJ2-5	TGCAGTGCTGTGACAGGGAGGAGGGAGACCCAGTACTTC	CSAVTGRRETQYF
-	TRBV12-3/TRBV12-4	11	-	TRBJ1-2	TGTGCCAGCAGTTCGGCCGATGGCTACACCTTC	CASSSADGYTF
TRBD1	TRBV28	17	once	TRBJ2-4	TGTGCCAGCAGGGATCCAACAGGGGTGGTAGGCAAAAACATTCAGTACTTC	CASRDPTGVVGKNIQYF
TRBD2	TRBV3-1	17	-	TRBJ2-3	TGTGCCAGCAGCCAATGGGGTCTAGCGGGAGGCACAGATACGCAGTATTTT	CASSQWGLAGGTDTQYF